A single sample is the source of the 3 T cell receptor beta chains below, sequenced in a study of beta chain features in type 1 diabetes. Of the isolated RNA, all was reverse transcribed, and so the sequenced material was expressed TCRB transcripts. Clones were read by immunoSEQ multiplex PCR, and TCRdb kept only the in-frame ones, dropping some. Of hundreds of thousands of clones in the sample, about an eighth were seen once. Study-wide results and limits: TCRB CDR3s were moderately but significantly shorter in Type 1 diabetes patients in all four CD4+ subsets.

What these receptors recognize is not known. Specimen: naive CD4+ T cells from blood. All receptors come from a man between 18 and 35 years old with type 1 diabetes.

There are a few counts of this clone. This rearrangement joins TRBV30 to TRBJ1-2; TRBD1 aligns across 7 bases. V lost 3 bases, J lost 3 bases, and 4 bases stayed unmatched. The length of the CDR3 is 13 residues. In germline, CDR1 is GTSNPN, CDR2 SVGIG (reference sequence). The CDR3 nucleotides are TGTGCCTGGAGGGGAACAGGGGACTATGGCTACACCTTC. Its protein product is CAWRGTGDYGYTF.

The gene calls are TRBV6-1 and TRBJ1-2, with D uncertain. Germline CDR1 is MNHNS and CDR2 is SASEGT. This CDR3 comprises 11 residues. V lost 6 bases and J lost 2, with 4 bases in between. CDR3 nucleotide sequence: TGTGCCAGCAGAAGGAACTATGGCTACACCTTC. It translates to CASRRNYGYTF.

CDR3 loop: CASSQTGQGYGYTF. Here the CDR3 DNA reads TGCGCCAGCAGCCAAACGGGACAGGGATATGGCTACACCTTC. The V and J genes are TRBV4-1 and TRBJ1-2, with 9 bases matching TRBD1. Germline V gene lookup returns CDR1 MGHRA and CDR2 YSYEKL. The CDR3 contains 14 residues. The V segment lost 2 bases and the J segment 5 bases; nucleotides outside the gene matches: 3.